One sample yielded the 5 T cell receptor beta chains listed below, sequenced in a study of blood T cell repertoires in COVID-19. Profiled with immunoSEQ multiplex PCR; TCRdb holds only in-frame clones, not every one. This table has about 74,000 clones, 70% to 90% appearing once. The sequenced sample was peripheral blood. Every receptor here comes from a woman over 75 with active or convalescent COVID-19.

The V call is TRBV7-6, the J call TRBJ2-2, with 10 bases that match TRBD2. This CDR3 contains 18 residues. V shed 6 bases, J shed 5 bases, and the junction held 15 bases outside the gene matches. Germline CDR1 reads SGHVS; CDR2 reads FNYEAQ. The CDR3 is CASRPRTQREGNTGELFF. The CDR3 DNA reads TGTGCCAGCAGACCTAGGACCCAGCGGGAGGGGAATACCGGGGAGCTGTTTTTT.

The chain has TRBV5-1 and TRBJ2-5; 9 nucleotides align to TRBD2. V was pared by 1 base and J by 1 base, with 2 bases of the junction left unmatched. The CDR3 loop spans 15 amino acids. Germline V lookup: CDR1 SGHRS, CDR2 YFSETQ. In DNA form, the CDR3 reads TGCGCCAGCAGCTTGTCTAGCGGGACCCAAGAGACCCAGTACTTC. It is translated as CASSLSSGTQETQYF.

This chain links TRBV9 with TRBJ1-3; TRBD1 aligns across 7 bases. The CDR3 sequence is 16 residues long. CDR1 is SGDLS and CDR2 is YYNGEE in the germline V gene. V lost 0 bases, J lost 4 bases, and 7 bases stayed unmatched. The CDR3 sequence is CASSVDTGAQGNTIYF. DNA for the CDR3: TGTGCCAGCAGCGTAGATACAGGGGCTCAGGGAAACACCATATATTTT.

The gene calls are TRBV6-6 and TRBJ2-2; TRBD1 aligns across 9 bases. After removal of 8 bases from V and 5 bases from J, the junction contained 9 bases not matched to a gene. The CDR3 consists of 15 residues. The germline gives CDR1 MNHNY, CDR2 SVGAGI (reference sequence). This chain's CDR3 is CASSSTGGRTGELFF. The CDR3 bases are TGTGCCAGCTCCTCGACAGGGGGAAGGACCGGGGAGCTGTTTTTT.

V is TRBV28 and J is TRBJ1-4, with 12 positions matching TRBD1. The CDR3 is made up of 16 amino acids. From germline, CDR1 is MDHEN and CDR2 SYDVKM. Trimming cost V 8 bases and J 7 bases; bases outside gene matches: 11. This CDR3 is CASGSTGQGAGEKLFF. CDR3 sequence (DNA): TGTGCCAGCGGCTCCACGGGACAGGGGGCCGGTGAAAAACTGTTTTTT.